These 2 T cell receptor beta chains were all obtained from the same sample, sequenced in a study of T cells after yellow fever vaccination. TCRdb re-analysed the 5' RACE reads in MiXCR, keeping a single row per CDR3 protein. In the table there are 200,000 to 300,000 distinct CDR3 sequences, over 6.5% of which are singletons. The starting material was CD4+ T cells sorted from PBMCs, obtained on the day of the yellow fever booster vaccination. These receptors came from a man aged 25-45 years who received the YFV17D yellow fever vaccine.

This clonotype has ten or more counts. A read error may account for a junction end that differs from germline. The J gene is TRBJ2-6, the V gene TRBV7-2, with no clear D. Germline assignment: CDR1 SGHTA and CDR2 FQGNSA. CDR3 length: 13 amino acids. The CDR3 DNA reads TGTGCCAGCAGCGACTCTAGGGCCAACGTCCTGACTTTC. Protein product: CASSDSRANVLTF.

This clonotype appeared many times. V and J are TRBV5-1 and TRBJ2-5; unclear D gene. This CDR3 has 13 residues. The ends were cut back, 1 base at V and 4 bases at J, with 8 bases in the middle. Per the germline V gene, CDR1 is SGHRS and CDR2 is YFSETQ. CDR3 residues: CASSLLGRETQYF. In DNA, the CDR3 is TGCGCCAGCAGCTTGTTAGGGCGAGAGACCCAGTACTTC.